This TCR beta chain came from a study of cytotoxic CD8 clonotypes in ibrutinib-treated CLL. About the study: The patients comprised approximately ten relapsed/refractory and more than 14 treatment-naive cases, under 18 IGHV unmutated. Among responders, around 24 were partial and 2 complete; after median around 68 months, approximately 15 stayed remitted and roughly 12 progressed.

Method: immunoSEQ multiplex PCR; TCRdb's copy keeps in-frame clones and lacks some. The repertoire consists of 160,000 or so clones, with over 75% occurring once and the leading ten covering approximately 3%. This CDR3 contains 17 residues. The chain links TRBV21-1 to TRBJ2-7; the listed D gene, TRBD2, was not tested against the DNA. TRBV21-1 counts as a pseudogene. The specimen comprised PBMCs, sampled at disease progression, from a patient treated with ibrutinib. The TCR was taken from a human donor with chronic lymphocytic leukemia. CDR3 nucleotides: TGTGCCAGCAGCAAAGGAATTAGGCGGAAACACTCCTACGAGCAGTACTTC. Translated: CASSKGIRRKHSYEQYF.